This T cell receptor (beta chain) was recorded in a study of blood T cell repertoires in COVID-19. Method: immunoSEQ multiplex PCR; TCRdb's copy keeps in-frame clones and lacks some. This sample has 150,000 to 200,000 clones, with under 80% found just once. The CDR3 has 10 amino acids. V lost 9 bases to trimming and J lost 7 bases; unmatched junction nucleotides: 3. Germline-derived CDR1 and CDR2 are SGHRS and YFSETQ. The sample comprised peripheral blood. The receptor's source is a man between 65 and 85 years old with acute or convalescent COVID-19. The rearrangement joins TRBV5-1 to TRBJ2-5, with 7 nucleotides matching TRBD1. The CDR3 loop reads CAIDRATQYF. The CDR3 DNA is TGCGCCATCGACAGGGCGACCCAGTACTTC.